One sample yielded the 30 T cell receptor beta chains listed below, sequenced in a study of response to subunit inactivated influenza vaccine (dated by TCRdb to 2016 to 2019). Library generation was performed with RT-PCR. The sample was run on an Illumina HiSeq 2500. TCRdb passed the public sequencing reads through fastp at Q25 and MiXCR, retaining productive beta sequences. Each entry is one CDR3 protein sequence, shown with its most common DNA and genes. The sample table shows approximately 170,000 distinct CDR3 sequences, and 12% are seen once. In total, the top ten clones hold roughly 29% of the sample. This sample was also put to use in a study of T cells expressing NK-cell markers. As the second study states: 5'RACE template switching, by which a universal primer site and unique molecular identifiers were added, was used to make TCR beta cDNA libraries.

The sequencing here drew on CD8+ T cells sorted from PBMCs, taken 11 to 12 days after vaccination. All receptors derive from a man in his fifties or sixties who received an inactivated influenza vaccine. Donor details come from another sample of the same person, matched by shared clones.

J is TRBJ2-2 and V is TRBV7-9; 9 bases map to TRBD2. Germline CDR1 is SEHNR and CDR2 is FQNEAQ (reference sequence). J gave up 6 bases and V 5 bases, and 10 bases lay outside the gene matches. There are 16 residues in the CDR3. The DNA of the CDR3 is TGTGCCAGCAGCCCCAGTCTAGCGGGGAAGGCCGGGGAGCTGTTTTTT. It is translated as CASSPSLAGKAGELFF.

This clonotype came up a few times. The chain recombines TRBV5-1 with TRBJ2-7; 7 nucleotides align to TRBD1. The germline V gene has CDR1 SGHRS and CDR2 YFSETQ. The CDR3 consists of 15 residues. With V trimmed by 2 bases and J by 3 bases, 8 bases remained unmatched. The CDR3 DNA reads TGCGCCAGCAGCTTTGAACAGGGGAAAGGCTACGAGCAGTACTTC. As protein: CASSFEQGKGYEQYF.

The chain couples TRBV5-6 to TRBJ1-2; 11 bases agree with TRBD1. Per germline, CDR1 SGHDT and CDR2 YYEEEE. V lost 0 bases, J lost 8 bases, and 3 bases stayed unmatched. The length of the CDR3 is 14 residues. In DNA form, the CDR3 reads TGTGCCAGCAGCTTGGGGACAGGGGGCGCCGGCTACACCTTC. Its protein is CASSLGTGGAGYTF.

This clonotype appeared a single time. The V call is TRBV7-9, the J call TRBJ2-3; D possibly corresponds to TRBD1 (6 bases). Germline CDR1 and CDR2: SEHNR and FQNEAQ (reference sequence). Trimming took off 3 bases at V and 4 bases at J, with 11 bases between the two ends. The CDR3 spans 14 residues. CDR3 sequence: CASSFSQGSDTQYF. The CDR3 DNA reads as TGTGCCAGCAGCTTCTCACAGGGTTCAGATACGCAGTATTTT.

The sample holds many counts of this clonotype. This chain connects TRBV12-3 or TRBV12-4 to TRBJ2-1, with TRBD2 as a possible D gene (6 bases). The CDR3 sequence is 14 residues long. V was clipped by 4 bases and J by 8 bases, with 15 bases between them. The CDR3 coding sequence is TGTGCCAGCAGTTCCCAGGGACTCCCGGATGAGCAGTTCTTC. Protein sequence: CASSSQGLPDEQFF.

This clonotype was recorded many times. This rearrangement joins TRBV10-3 to TRBJ2-4, with D unclear. CDR3 length equals 13 residues. Germline CDR1 reads ENHRY; CDR2 reads SYGVKD. The germline V and J ends were trimmed by 10 bases and 9 bases, with 19 bases remaining between them. The CDR3 reads CATLDGGVGIQYF. For the CDR3, the DNA is TGTGCCACCTTGGACGGTGGGGTGGGCATTCAGTACTTC.

This clonotype was recorded a few times. The J gene is TRBJ2-5, the V gene TRBV12-3 or TRBV12-4; D call uncertain. The CDR3 consists of 14 residues. V was pared by 7 bases and J by 1 base, with 13 bases between. In DNA form, the CDR3 reads TGTGCCAGCACCAGGAGTGGCCGCCAAGAGACCCAGTACTTC. This sequence encodes CASTRSGRQETQYF.

This clonotype was seen at least ten times. This chain connects TRBV4-3 to TRBJ2-1; 9 bases are a match to TRBD2. CDR1 is LGHNA, CDR2 YSLEER, per germline. The CDR3 runs 17 residues. Trimming took 0 bases from V and 4 from J; bases not matched to a gene: 7. CDR3 in amino acids: CASSQDITAGGYNEQFF. The CDR3, as DNA: TGCGCCAGCAGCCAAGATATCACAGCGGGAGGTTACAATGAGCAGTTCTTC.

This clonotype was seen only a few times. V is TRBV4-1 and J is TRBJ2-3; D unresolved. The germline CDR1 and CDR2 sequences are MGHRA and YSYEKL. The length of the CDR3 is 18 residues. V dropped 2 bases and J dropped 2 bases, with 20 bases sitting between them. For the CDR3, the DNA is TGCGCCAGCAGCCAAACTCGGAGCATTACTTACCACACAGATACGCAGTATTTT. Its translation is CASSQTRSITYHTDTQYF.

This clonotype was seen more than once but under ten times. The chain employs TRBV6-1 and TRBJ2-2, with D hard to call. This CDR3 is 13 amino acids long. V shed 5 bases and J shed 2 bases, with 6 bases lying between them. Germline CDR1 MNHNS, CDR2 SASEGT. CDR3 in amino acids: CASSTVNTGELFF. The CDR3 DNA reads TGTGCCAGCAGTACAGTAAACACCGGGGAGCTGTTTTTT.

This clonotype was counted a few times. The chain recombines TRBV28 with TRBJ2-5; 14 nucleotides align to TRBD2. The J segment lost 5 bases and the V segment lost 2 bases, leaving 4 bases of the junction unmatched. The CDR3 loop spans 16 amino acids. Looked up from germline, CDR1 is MDHEN and CDR2 is SYDVKM. The CDR3 DNA reads as TGTGCCAGCAGTTTAGAGGGACTAGCGGGGGACGAGACCCAGTACTTC. It is translated as CASSLEGLAGDETQYF.

The chain links TRBV28 to TRBJ2-3, with no clear D. Germline lookup yields CDR1 MDHEN and CDR2 SYDVKM. Trimming took off 1 base at V and 2 bases at J, with 10 bases between the two ends. The CDR3 sequence is 15 residues long. CDR3 region: CASSLLATITDTQYF. In nucleotides, the CDR3 is TGTGCCAGCAGTTTATTAGCAACGATCACAGATACGCAGTATTTT.

The chain joins TRBV2 to TRBJ2-7; possibly TRBD1 or TRBD2 for D (5 bases each). V shed 6 bases and J shed 1 base, with 13 bases lying between them. This CDR3 is 14 amino acids long. The germline V gene has CDR1 SNHLY and CDR2 FYNNEI. CDR3 residues: CASSPDGGSYEQYF. CDR3 DNA sequence: TGTGCCAGCAGCCCTGATGGGGGTTCCTACGAGCAGTACTTC.

CDR3 region: CASSYSPGGYNSPLHF. The CDR3 region has the DNA TGTGCCAGCAGTTACTCCCCAGGGGGATATAATTCACCCCTCCACTTT. The genes are TRBV6-5 and TRBJ1-6, with TRBD1 matching 7 bases. The CDR3 is 16 amino acids. Germline V gene data show CDR1 as MNHEY and CDR2 as SVGAGI. V trimming: 0 bases; J trimming: 4 bases; junction bases outside the gene matches: 3.

The chain employs TRBV7-2 and TRBJ1-1; possible D gene TRBD1, 5 bases. Looked up from germline, CDR1 is SGHTA and CDR2 is FQGNSA. Trimming took 3 bases from V and 4 from J, leaving 15 bases between them. This CDR3 comprises 15 residues. The CDR3 DNA is TGTGCCAGCAGCTTCGGGTATGCAGGGCCCACTGAAGCTTTCTTT. Residues: CASSFGYAGPTEAFF.

The chain is built from TRBV4-3 and TRBJ2-3; a possible D gene is TRBD1 (5 bases). CDR1 is LGHNA and CDR2 is YSLEER in the germline V gene. CDR3 length: 16 amino acids. With 1 base removed from V and 9 bases from J, the gap between germline ends came to 20 bases. The CDR3 is CASSQGVSAPWGTQYF. The CDR3 DNA is TGCGCCAGCAGCCAAGGAGTCTCGGCCCCGTGGGGCACGCAGTATTTT.

This clonotype was seen a few times. The CDR3 region is CATSRAAGVREKLFF. The DNA for the CDR3 is TGTGCCACCAGCAGAGCGGCGGGGGTTCGCGAAAAACTGTTTTTT. The chain carries TRBV15 and TRBJ1-4; possible D gene TRBD1, 5 bases. Trimming stripped 1 base from V and 8 bases from J, with 14 bases between. Germline V lookup: CDR1 LNHNV, CDR2 YYDKDF (reference sequence). The CDR3 consists of 15 residues.

In its sample, this clonotype was seen a few times. The chain links TRBV7-8 to TRBJ2-7; D possibly corresponds to TRBD2 (5 bases). CDR1 is SGHVS, CDR2 FQNEAQ, per germline. V lost 0 bases and J lost 0, with 12 bases in between. CDR3 length: 16 amino acids. CDR3 bases: TGTGCCAGCAGCTTAGCGCGCGACGGACTCTCCTACGAGCAGTACTTC. This gives the protein CASSLARDGLSYEQYF.

The gene calls are TRBV6-1 and TRBJ2-2, with TRBD2 matching 7 bases. The CDR3 is 16 amino acids. Per the germline V gene, CDR1 is MNHNS and CDR2 is SASEGT. The ends lost 6 bases at V and 3 bases at J; junction bases unmatched: 10. The CDR3 nucleotides read TGTGCCAGCAGCATCTACCCGGGAGGCGACACCGGGGAGCTGTTTTTT. Its translation is CASSIYPGGDTGELFF.

There are many counts of this clonotype. The CDR3 is CASSVGMDFSYEQYF. The CDR3 DNA is TGTGCCAGCAGCGTAGGAATGGATTTCTCCTACGAGCAGTACTTC. V is TRBV9 and J is TRBJ2-7; no clear D. Germline assignment: CDR1 SGDLS and CDR2 YYNGEE. Trimming removed 0 bases from V and 0 bases from J, with 10 bases in between. This CDR3 comprises 15 residues.

There are a few counts of this clonotype. The chain links TRBV20-1 to TRBJ1-1; D possibly corresponds to TRBD1 (5 bases). This CDR3 spans 14 amino acids. The germline V and J ends were trimmed by 0 bases and 5 bases, with 13 bases remaining between them. Looked up from germline, CDR1 is DFQATT and CDR2 is SNEGSKA (reference sequence). CDR3: CSARDRRVGTEAFF. The DNA for the CDR3 is TGCAGTGCTAGAGATCGCAGGGTCGGAACTGAAGCTTTCTTT.

The V call is TRBV11-1, the J call TRBJ2-1; the D call may be TRBD1 or TRBD2 (5 bases each). The CDR3 runs 18 residues. CDR1 and CDR2 from the germline V gene are SGHAT and FQDESV (reference sequence). V was clipped by 5 bases and J by 0 bases, with 20 bases between them. As DNA, the CDR3 is TGTGCCAGCAGCAGCCACTATCCGGGACGGGGCTCCTACAATGAGCAGTTCTTC. It specifies CASSSHYPGRGSYNEQFF.

The rearrangement joins TRBV28 to TRBJ2-7, with 9 nucleotides matching TRBD1. The junction had 12 bases not matched to a gene; V was cut back by 6 bases and J by 3 bases. This CDR3 contains 16 residues. Germline-derived CDR1 and CDR2 are MDHEN and SYDVKM. CDR3 in amino acids: CASRPEHPGQGYEQYF. The CDR3 DNA sequence: TGTGCCAGCAGACCAGAACATCCGGGACAGGGCTACGAGCAGTACTTC.

This clonotype was detected a few times. The chain is built from TRBV9 and TRBJ2-7, with 11 bases that match TRBD2. CDR3 length: 15 amino acids. Germline loops: CDR1 SGDLS, CDR2 YYNGEE. Losses at the gene ends were 2 bases for V and 5 bases for J; bases not matched to a gene: 6. In DNA form, the CDR3 reads TGTGCCAGCAGCGTTAGCGGGAGGGACTTCAACGAGCAGTACTTC. Protein: CASSVSGRDFNEQYF. Filled out from reference TRBV9 and TRBJ2-7, the complete variable domain reads DSGVTQTPKHLITATGQRVTLRCSPRSGDLSVYWYQQSLDQGLQFLIQYYNGEERAKGNILERFSAQQFPDLHSELNLSSLELGDSALYFCASSVSGRDFNEQYFGPGTRLTVT.

A few counts support this clonotype. The chain links TRBV6-1 to TRBJ2-7; 9 bases match TRBD1. Germline V gives CDR1 MNHNS, CDR2 SASEGT. Trimming at V came to 8 bases and at J to 5 bases, leaving 10 bases not matched to a gene. The CDR3 runs 14 residues. CDR3 DNA: TGTGCCAGCCTGGGGAGGGACAGGGTGCACGAGCAGTACTTC. It translates to CASLGRDRVHEQYF.

This clonotype was seen only a few times. The rearrangement uses TRBV12-3 or TRBV12-4 and TRBJ2-1; no definite D call. The length of the CDR3 is 13 residues. V dropped 4 bases and J dropped 3 bases, with 7 bases sitting between them. The CDR3 here is CASSYSYYNEQFF. DNA of the CDR3: TGTGCCAGCAGTTACAGCTACTACAATGAGCAGTTCTTC.

The chain combines TRBV2 with TRBJ2-3; D ambiguous. Looked up from germline, CDR1 is SNHLY and CDR2 is FYNNEI. The CDR3 covers 16 residues. V was pared by 5 bases and J by 0 bases, with 15 bases between. The CDR3 loop reads CASSPYAPTSTDTQYF. Here the CDR3 DNA reads TGTGCCAGCAGTCCTTATGCCCCGACTAGCACAGATACGCAGTATTTT.

There are a few counts of this clonotype. V usage is TRBV28 and J usage is TRBJ2-7, with a weak D call TRBD2 (7 bases). CDR1 is MDHEN and CDR2 is SYDVKM in the germline V gene. The CDR3 extends over 14 amino acids. Trimming shortened V by 3 bases and J by 6 bases, and 15 bases separated the two germline ends. This CDR3 reads CASSFEGGGREQYF. The DNA for the CDR3 is TGTGCCAGCAGTTTTGAGGGGGGAGGGCGCGAGCAGTACTTC.

The chain uses TRBV2 and TRBJ2-5; TRBD2 matches 9 bases. Germline CDR1 SNHLY, CDR2 FYNNEI. The V and J ends lost 2 bases and 2 bases, in that order; junction bases with no gene match: 6. The CDR3 sequence is 16 residues long. CDR3 sequence (DNA): TGTGCCAGCAGTGAAATGTCTAGCGGGGAACAAGAGACCCAGTACTTC. This encodes CASSEMSSGEQETQYF.

The rearrangement joins TRBV30 to TRBJ2-1; TRBD2 aligns across 10 bases. The CDR3 is 16 residues long. Germline lookup yields CDR1 GTSNPN and CDR2 SVGIG (reference sequence). V was pared by 1 base and J by 2 bases, with 5 bases of the junction left unmatched. CDR3 amino acids: CAWSGQAGGPYNEQFF. In DNA, the CDR3 is TGTGCCTGGAGTGGGCAAGCGGGAGGGCCCTACAATGAGCAGTTCTTC. Complete variable domain (other parts from reference TRBV30 and TRBJ2-1): SQTIHQWPATLVQPVGSPLSLECTVEGTSNPNLYWYRQAAGRGLQLLFYSVGIGQISSEVPQNLSASRPQDRQFILSSKKLLLSDSGFYLCAWSGQAGGPYNEQFFGPGTRLTVL.